A selection of T cell receptor beta chains follows, all from one sample in a study of technical replicates of blood from several donors. Sequenced by immunoSEQ multiplex PCR; TCRdb stores in-frame clones only, minus some. The sample comprises tens of thousands of clones, 98% of which are singletons, and over 0.2% rests with the top ten. Material: T cells isolated from PBMCs. These receptors originate from a human donor in good health. CDR3s include the opening cysteine and the closing phenylalanine or tryptophan. Each record gives: D gene, V gene, clone size, J gene, CDR3 protein, CDR3 DNA. The D gene is left open where the match is weak. Size is stated for part of the rows, as once, few or many counts, or as a class when the clone is expanded.

>TRBD1|TRBV30|-|TRBJ1-2
CAWIRDSLNYGYTF
TGTGCCTGGATCCGGGACAGCCTTAACTATGGCTACACCTTC
>TRBD2|TRBV19|-|TRBJ2-5
CASSRGGLVSETQYF
TGTGCCAGTAGTAGAGGGGGACTAGTTAGCGAGACCCAGTACTTC
>-|TRBV5-6|-|TRBJ1-1
CASSRVDTEAFF
TGTGCCAGCAGTCGGGTGGACACTGAAGCTTTCTTT
>-|TRBV5-1|-|TRBJ2-7
CASSFIGLRDEQYF
TGCGCCAGCAGCTTTATAGGGCTGAGGGACGAGCAGTACTTC
>-|TRBV2|once|TRBJ1-4
CASSEHRDKLFF
TGTGCCAGCAGTGAACACAGGGACAAACTGTTTTTT
>TRBD2|TRBV6-5|-|TRBJ2-7
CASSYSGLADYEQYF
TGTGCCAGCAGTTACTCGGGACTAGCGGACTACGAGCAGTACTTC
>TRBD2|TRBV7-8|-|TRBJ2-1
CASSEVRAGGYNEQFF
TGTGCCAGCAGCGAAGTCCGAGCGGGAGGATACAATGAGCAGTTCTTC
>TRBD2|TRBV30|-|TRBJ2-5
CAWSPGGVETQYF
TGTGCCTGGAGTCCGGGAGGGGTGGAGACCCAGTACTTC
>TRBD2|TRBV13|-|TRBJ2-1
CASSPGLAGAEQFF
TGTGCCAGCAGCCCGGGACTAGCGGGAGCTGAGCAGTTCTTC
>TRBD1|TRBV5-4|once|TRBJ2-1
CASSYRDRGPYEQFF
TGTGCCAGCAGCTACCGGGACAGGGGGCCTTATGAGCAGTTCTTC
>TRBD1|TRBV30|-|TRBJ2-6
CAWSGDRAGANVLTF
TGTGCCTGGAGTGGGGACAGGGCTGGGGCCAACGTCCTGACTTTC
>TRBD1|TRBV6-5|-|TRBJ1-2
CASSLTLTGGFGYTF
TGTGCCAGCAGCCTTACGCTGACAGGGGGCTTTGGCTACACCTTC
>-|TRBV29-1|-|TRBJ1-1
CSVEFQNTEAFF
TGCAGCGTTGAATTCCAGAACACTGAAGCTTTCTTT
>-|TRBV7-3|-|TRBJ1-2
CASSTNAGTDYGYTF
TGTGCCAGCAGCACCAACGCAGGGACTGACTATGGCTACACCTTC
>TRBD1|TRBV6-5|-|TRBJ2-1
CASRSGTGVVEQFF
TGTGCCAGCAGATCCGGGACAGGGGTGGTTGAGCAGTTCTTC
>TRBD2|TRBV7-7|-|TRBJ2-3
CASSLLAADTQYF
TGTGCTAGCAGCTTACTAGCGGCAGATACGCAGTATTTT
>TRBD1|TRBV10-3|-|TRBJ1-2
CAVEAGTEHYGYTF
TGTGCCGTCGAAGCCGGGACAGAGCACTATGGCTACACCTTC
>TRBD2|TRBV6-1|-|TRBJ2-3
CASSEGREVKDTQYF
TGTGCCAGCAGTGAAGGGCGGGAGGTTAAAGATACGCAGTATTTT
>-|TRBV27|-|TRBJ1-1
CASSYGTQNTEAFF
TGTGCCAGCAGTTACGGGACACAGAACACTGAAGCTTTCTTT
>-|TRBV25-1|once|TRBJ1-1
CASSLDSFMNTEAFF
TGTGCCAGCAGTCTAGACAGTTTCATGAACACTGAAGCTTTCTTT
>-|TRBV12-5|-|TRBJ1-2
CASGSGTHGYTF
TGTGCTAGTGGTTCCGGGACACATGGCTACACCTTC
>-|TRBV11-2|-|TRBJ2-1
CASSPPGGSYNEQFF
TGTGCCAGCAGCCCCCCCGGCGGGTCCTACAATGAGCAGTTCTTC
>TRBD1|TRBV6-1|-|TRBJ2-2
CASSPGQTNTGELFF
TGTGCCAGCAGTCCGGGACAGACGAACACCGGGGAGCTGTTTTTT
>TRBD2|TRBV28|-|TRBJ2-7
CASGGSSGSLTYEQYF
TGTGCCAGCGGGGGGTCTAGCGGGAGTTTAACCTACGAGCAGTACTTC
>TRBD2|TRBV11-3|once|TRBJ2-5
CASSPGLAEETQYF
TGTGCCAGCAGCCCGGGACTAGCGGAAGAGACCCAGTACTTC
>-|TRBV18|-|TRBJ1-2
CASSPPTVGGYTF
TGTGCCAGCTCACCACCGACAGTCGGTGGCTACACCTTC
>TRBD2|TRBV9|-|TRBJ2-7
CASSVSPTSAYEQYF
TGTGCCAGCAGCGTATCCCCGACTAGCGCCTACGAGCAGTACTTC
>-|TRBV27|once|TRBJ2-7
CASSATRVASEQYF
TGTGCCAGCAGCGCTACTAGGGTGGCCAGCGAGCAGTACTTC
>TRBD1|TRBV2|-|TRBJ1-1
CASSVDRGVWRTEAFF
TGTGCCAGCAGTGTAGACAGGGGGGTTTGGAGAACTGAAGCTTTCTTT
>TRBD2|TRBV7-3|-|TRBJ2-2
CASSLKPQTSGRWMATGELFF
TGTGCCAGCAGCCTCAAACCCCAGACTAGCGGGAGATGGATGGCCACCGGGGAGCTGTTTTTT
>-|TRBV19|-|TRBJ2-3
CASRPLGNGADTQYF
TGTGCCAGTAGGCCTCTGGGGAACGGGGCAGATACGCAGTATTTT
>TRBD2|TRBV29-1|-|TRBJ2-5
CSVSGTSGRTGAETQYF
TGCAGCGTTAGCGGGACTAGCGGGAGGACGGGGGCAGAGACCCAGTACTTC
>-|TRBV11-2|-|TRBJ1-5
CASSLQQGLHQPQHF
TGTGCCAGCAGCTTACAACAGGGTTTGCATCAGCCCCAGCATTTT
>-|TRBV4-2|-|TRBJ2-1
CASSQAYEQFF
TGTGCCAGCAGCCAAGCGTATGAGCAGTTCTTC
>-|TRBV27|-|TRBJ2-7
CASSLGVQYEQYF
TGTGCCAGCAGCCTAGGGGTCCAGTACGAGCAGTACTTC
>-|TRBV6-6|-|TRBJ1-1
CASSYAETEAFF
TGTGCCAGCAGTTACGCGGAGACTGAAGCTTTCTTT
>TRBD2|TRBV7-2|-|TRBJ2-7
CASSLFSGSSYEQYF
TGTGCCAGCAGCTTATTTAGCGGGAGTTCCTACGAGCAGTACTTC
>-|TRBV9|-|TRBJ2-2
CASSPGRPNTGELFF
TGTGCCAGCAGCCCAGGGAGGCCGAACACCGGGGAGCTGTTTTTT
>-|TRBV28|-|TRBJ1-5
CASSPRTVNQPQHF
TGTGCCAGCAGTCCGAGGACAGTCAATCAGCCCCAGCATTTT
>TRBD1|TRBV27|-|TRBJ2-7
CASSYHRGLEQYF
TGTGCCAGCAGTTATCACAGGGGGCTTGAGCAGTACTTC
>-|TRBV12-5|-|TRBJ2-5
CASGLNRVSLETQYF
TGTGCTAGTGGCCTAAACAGGGTATCATTGGAGACCCAGTACTTC
>-|TRBV25-1|-|TRBJ1-4
CASKQGEKLFF
TGTGCCAGTAAACAGGGCGAAAAACTGTTTTTT